The clone carrying this T cell receptor beta chain was observed at least ten times. The antigen remains unidentified. These data belong to a study of regulatory T cells in long-lasting Graves disease. Relying on iRepertoire HTBI primers and Arm-PCR of CDR3 regions, the team built TCR beta libraries. TCRdb fed the multiplex PCR reads into MiXCR, producing one record per CDR3 protein. The sample has under 250,000 distinct CDR3 sequences; roughly 19% are singletons. Study findings and constraints: Persistent Graves' disease cases displayed lower TCR diversity than newly diagnosed ones. Few sampled subjects may have lowered accuracy.

This sample's time point: newly diagnosed GD, antithyroid drugs for less than 3 months. RNA extracted from PBMCs served as the sequencing template. The same data also went into a second study, on T cells in Graves' hyperthyroidism and ophthalmopathy. That source reports: Progression to ophthalmopathy was predicted a median of approximately seven months early.

The sequenced sample was peripheral blood mononuclear cells (PBMCs), obtained at new diagnosis, from a patient treated with antithyroid drugs. This TCR was sampled from a woman in her thirties with Graves disease.

CDR3 nucleotide sequence: TGTGCCTGGAGTGTACATCTCGGGGACACTGAAGCTTTCTTT. It translates to CAWSVHLGDTEAFF. The rearrangement joins TRBV30 to TRBJ1-1; no firm D call. This CDR3 comprises 14 residues. From germline, CDR1 is GTSNPN and CDR2 SVGIG (reference sequence). The V end was cut by 0 bases, the J end by 3 bases, with 11 bases between.